The rows below give T cell receptor beta chains drawn from one sample of a study of graft-versus-host responses after intestinal transplantation. These receptors' targets are unknown. Assay: immunoSEQ multiplex PCR; the TCRdb copy retains only in-frame clones and omits some. In the table there are more than 65,000 clones, just under 95% of which are singletons. The material was unstimulated CD8+ T cells sorted from spleen or lymph node cells, obtained before intestinal transplant. The receptors were gathered from a human donor who received an intestinal transplant. Both conserved end residues are part of each CDR3. Fields, in order: clone size, J gene, D gene, V gene, CDR3 DNA, CDR3 protein. A D gene is named only where the DNA matches it firmly. Expanded clones are given a class, and other clones once, few, many or no size at all.

size: once
J: TRBJ1-1
D: .
V: TRBV18
DNA: TGTGCCAGCTCACCAGGGGCGTTCGATGGGAAGGGGGACACTGAAGCTTTCTTT
CDR3: CASSPGAFDGKGDTEAFF

size: .
J: TRBJ2-1
D: .
V: TRBV5-4
DNA: TGTGCCAGCAGCTTGACGACCTACAATGAGCAGTTCTTC
CDR3: CASSLTTYNEQFF

size: .
J: TRBJ2-1
D: TRBD2
V: TRBV6-5
DNA: TGTGCCAGCAGTTCGGTCCCGCGGGAGGAAAATGAGCAGTTCTTC
CDR3: CASSSVPREENEQFF

size: .
J: TRBJ1-2
D: .
V: TRBV27
DNA: TGTGCCAGCAGTTTAAGACAGATTGATGGCTACACCTTC
CDR3: CASSLRQIDGYTF

size: .
J: TRBJ2-1
D: .
V: TRBV11-2
DNA: TGTGCCAGCAGCTTAGATAAGGGGCCCTACAATGAGCAGTTCTTC
CDR3: CASSLDKGPYNEQFF

size: .
J: TRBJ2-7
D: TRBD2
V: TRBV2
DNA: TGTGCCAGCAGTGTGTTTACTAGCGGCCCCTACGAGCAGTACTTC
CDR3: CASSVFTSGPYEQYF

size: .
J: TRBJ2-7
D: .
V: TRBV7-9
DNA: TGTGCCAGCAGCTTATCCTCAGGTCTGTACGAGCAGTACTTC
CDR3: CASSLSSGLYEQYF

size: .
J: TRBJ2-7
D: .
V: TRBV5-1
DNA: TGCGCCAGCAGCTCGACCATTGACGGGTCCTACGAGCAGTACTTC
CDR3: CASSSTIDGSYEQYF

size: .
J: TRBJ1-1
D: .
V: TRBV4-1
DNA: TGCGCCAGCAGCCAAGGTGACGATGAAGCTTTCTTT
CDR3: CASSQGDDEAFF

size: .
J: TRBJ1-1
D: TRBD1
V: TRBV20-1
DNA: TGCAGTCTTACGACAGGGGGAGCTTTCTTT
CDR3: CSLTTGGAFF

size: once
J: TRBJ2-1
D: TRBD2
V: TRBV10-3
DNA: TGTGCCATCAGTGAGTCTGAAGCGGGAGGGCCCGTCCTCCCCTACAATGAGCAGTTCTTC
CDR3: CAISESEAGGPVLPYNEQFF

size: .
J: TRBJ1-4
D: .
V: TRBV28
DNA: TGTGCCAGCAGTTCGGGAGTGACCCCATCTAATGAAAAACTGTTTTTT
CDR3: CASSSGVTPSNEKLFF

size: .
J: TRBJ2-2
D: TRBD2
V: TRBV27
DNA: TGTGCCAGCAGTTTAGTAATAGCGGGAGCGAACACCGGGGAGCTGTTTTTT
CDR3: CASSLVIAGANTGELFF

size: .
J: TRBJ2-1
D: TRBD1
V: TRBV29-1
DNA: TGCAGCGTTGATACAGGGGGCGCCAGGAATGAGCAGTTCTTC
CDR3: CSVDTGGARNEQFF

size: .
J: TRBJ2-3
D: .
V: TRBV7-8
DNA: TGTGCCAGCAGCTTAGTATTACTAGCAGATAGCACAGATACGCAGTATTTT
CDR3: CASSLVLLADSTDTQYF

size: .
J: TRBJ2-7
D: TRBD1
V: TRBV10-2
DNA: TGCGCCAGCAGAGAGACAGGGACCCCCTACGAGCAGTACTTC
CDR3: CASRETGTPYEQYF

size: few
J: TRBJ2-7
D: .
V: TRBV6-6
DNA: TGTGCCACGTCAGAGATTAGTGTCCTCTACGAGCAGTACTTC
CDR3: CATSEISVLYEQYF

size: .
J: TRBJ2-7
D: TRBD2
V: TRBV9
DNA: TGTGCCAGCAGTCCCACCGGACTAGCGGGAACCGAGCAGTACTTC
CDR3: CASSPTGLAGTEQYF

size: .
J: TRBJ1-1
D: .
V: TRBV5-1
DNA: TGCGCCAGCAGCTTGTATACAGGGATGAACACTGAAGCTTTCTTT
CDR3: CASSLYTGMNTEAFF

size: .
J: TRBJ1-1
D: .
V: TRBV19
DNA: TGTGCCAGTAGTATACAGGGCAACACTGAAGCTTTCTTT
CDR3: CASSIQGNTEAFF

size: .
J: TRBJ2-7
D: TRBD1
V: TRBV6-1
DNA: TGTGCCAGCAGTCCACAGGGGGCGGTAGGGTACGAGCAGTACTTC
CDR3: CASSPQGAVGYEQYF

size: .
J: TRBJ2-7
D: TRBD1
V: TRBV25-1
DNA: TGTGCCAGCAGTGAATGGGGACAGGGCTACGAGCAGTACTTC
CDR3: CASSEWGQGYEQYF

size: .
J: TRBJ1-4
D: .
V: TRBV4-1
DNA: TGCGCCAGCAGCCAAGAAGCAGGGTCTAATGAAAAACTGTTTTTT
CDR3: CASSQEAGSNEKLFF

size: once
J: TRBJ2-1
D: TRBD2
V: TRBV18
DNA: TGTGCCAGCTCACATAGCGGGATCATCTATGAGCAGTTCTTC
CDR3: CASSHSGIIYEQFF

size: .
J: TRBJ2-1
D: TRBD2
V: TRBV2
DNA: TGTGCCAGCAGTGAAGCGAGCGGGAGAGGCTACAATGAGCAGTTCTTC
CDR3: CASSEASGRGYNEQFF

size: .
J: TRBJ1-1
D: TRBD1
V: TRBV2
DNA: TGTGCCAGCAGTGAGGGACAGGTTCACACTGAAGCTTTCTTT
CDR3: CASSEGQVHTEAFF

size: .
J: TRBJ2-1
D: .
V: TRBV18
DNA: TGTGCCAGCTCACCACCAGGGTTTGAGCAGTTCTTC
CDR3: CASSPPGFEQFF

size: .
J: TRBJ1-5
D: .
V: TRBV4-1
DNA: TGCGCCAGCAGCCCGGGGGGCGGGGGCAATCAGCCCCAGCATTTT
CDR3: CASSPGGGGNQPQHF

size: .
J: TRBJ1-1
D: TRBD1
V: TRBV10-3
DNA: TGTGCCATCAGTGAGCTATCGACAGGGCCGAGGGACACTGAAGCTTTCTTT
CDR3: CAISELSTGPRDTEAFF

size: .
J: TRBJ1-3
D: .
V: TRBV5-6
DNA: TGTGCCAGCAGCTTTTCCCCCCCAAGCCCCTCTGGAAACACCATATATTTT
CDR3: CASSFSPPSPSGNTIYF

size: .
J: TRBJ2-3
D: .
V: TRBV5-6
DNA: TGTGCCAGCAGCTTTGAATACACAGATACGCAGTATTTT
CDR3: CASSFEYTDTQYF

size: .
J: TRBJ2-2
D: .
V: TRBV27
DNA: TGTGCCAGCAGTCCTAACACCGGGGAGCTGTTTTTT
CDR3: CASSPNTGELFF

size: once
J: TRBJ2-7
D: .
V: TRBV7-6
DNA: TGTGCCAGCAGCCCAGGGTGGGACGCCTCCTACGAGCAGTACTTC
CDR3: CASSPGWDASYEQYF

size: .
J: TRBJ2-4
D: .
V: TRBV6-5
DNA: TGTGCCAGCAGTTACTCGGTGGAGACTAGATCCATTCAGTACTTC
CDR3: CASSYSVETRSIQYF

size: .
J: TRBJ2-1
D: TRBD2
V: TRBV2
DNA: TGTGCCAGCAGGGCCCCACTAGCGGGAGGGTGGAATGAGCAGTTCTTC
CDR3: CASRAPLAGGWNEQFF